Listed below are T cell receptor beta chains from one sample, sequenced in a study of blood T cell repertoires in COVID-19. Produced via immunoSEQ multiplex PCR; TCRdb's table is partial and in-frame only. This repertoire shows roughly 420,000 clones, approximately 90% found once; its top ten account for approximately 0.96%. Sequenced: PBMCs or T cells enriched from blood (not recorded which). These receptors all stem from a woman aged 25 to 39 with acute COVID-19. Both conserved end residues are part of each CDR3.

length: 17; V: TRBV14; CDR3: CASSMRPSAVKYDEQYF
length: 16; V: TRBV7-2; CDR3: CASSPRESSRGQPQHF
length: 16; V: TRBV5-1; CDR3: CASSLGGQAVWEKLFF
length: 15; V: TRBV24-1; CDR3: CATSDTTKPLRGAFF
length: 17; V: TRBV5-5; CDR3: CASSLPVGQGMTYEQYF
length: 16; V: TRBV2; CDR3: CASSEALAGWNEKLFF
length: 14; V: TRBV18; CDR3: CASSGQGAVNEQFF
length: 15; V: TRBV5-1; CDR3: CASSWGQGANYGYTF
length: 14; V: TRBV7-8; CDR3: CASSIRDRWGDQHF
length: 18; V: TRBV27; CDR3: CASSPGTSGGVGIYEQFF
length: 14; V: TRBV6-1; CDR3: CASSEASAVTEAFF
length: 14; V: TRBV19; CDR3: CASRWDRTYHEQFF
length: 14; V: TRBV18; CDR3: CASSKQGVNTEAFF
length: 14; V: TRBV2; CDR3: CASSLGRESQPQHF
length: 13; V: TRBV2; CDR3: CASLGTVNSPLHF
length: 15; V: TRBV5-1; CDR3: CASSLTQGNLYEQYF
length: 16; V: TRBV2; CDR3: CASSDGGAQGGYGYTF
length: 12; V: TRBV11-2; CDR3: CASSLLGHEAFF
length: 15; V: TRBV24-1; CDR3: CATSQGVHSNQPQHF
length: 15; V: TRBV3-1/TRBV3-2; CDR3: CASSQLPTAAYGYTF
length: 13; V: TRBV7-2; CDR3: CASSAYRDQPQHF
length: 14; V: TRBV30; CDR3: CAWSIGTGGSPLHF